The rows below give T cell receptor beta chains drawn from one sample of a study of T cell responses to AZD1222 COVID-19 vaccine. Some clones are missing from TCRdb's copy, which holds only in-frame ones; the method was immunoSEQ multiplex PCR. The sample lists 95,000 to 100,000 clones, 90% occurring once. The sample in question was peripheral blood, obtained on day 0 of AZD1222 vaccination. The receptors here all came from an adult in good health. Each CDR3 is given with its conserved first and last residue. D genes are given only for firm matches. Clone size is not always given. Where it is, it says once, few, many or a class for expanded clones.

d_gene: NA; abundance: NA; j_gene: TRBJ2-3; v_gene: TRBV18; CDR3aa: CASSEQPEGTDTQYF; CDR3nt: TGTGCCAGCTCAGAGCAGCCGGAGGGCACAGATACGCAGTATTTT
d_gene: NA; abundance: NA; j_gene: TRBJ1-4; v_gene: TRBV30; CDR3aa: CAWSGGPGEKLFF; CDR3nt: TGTGCCTGGAGTGGAGGACCTGGGGAAAAACTGTTTTTT
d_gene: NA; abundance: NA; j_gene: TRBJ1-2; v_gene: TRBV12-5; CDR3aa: CASGLGDYGYTF; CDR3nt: TGTGCTAGTGGTCTAGGGGATTATGGCTACACCTTC
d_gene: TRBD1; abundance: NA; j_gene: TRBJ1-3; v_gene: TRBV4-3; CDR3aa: CASSQIQGAGNTIYF; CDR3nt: TGCGCCAGCAGCCAGATTCAGGGGGCTGGAAACACCATATATTTT
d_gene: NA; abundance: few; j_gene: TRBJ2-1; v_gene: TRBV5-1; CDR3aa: CASSPPSGVSSYNEQFF; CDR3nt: TGCGCCAGCAGCCCACCATCAGGGGTCAGCTCCTACAATGAGCAGTTCTTC
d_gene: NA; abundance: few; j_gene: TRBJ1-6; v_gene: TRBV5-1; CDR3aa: CASRNRAQGSLHF; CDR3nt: TGCGCCAGTAGGAACAGGGCCCAGGGATCCCTCCACTTT
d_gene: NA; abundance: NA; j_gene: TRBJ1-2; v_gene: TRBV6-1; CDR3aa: CASSEAGSGSGYGYTF; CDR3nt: TGTGCCAGCAGTGAAGCAGGCTCGGGGTCTGGCTATGGCTACACCTTC
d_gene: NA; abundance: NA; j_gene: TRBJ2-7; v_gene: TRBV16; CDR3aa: CASSPGAEQRYEQYF; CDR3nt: TGTGCCAGCAGCCCCGGGGCGGAACAACGGTACGAGCAGTACTTC
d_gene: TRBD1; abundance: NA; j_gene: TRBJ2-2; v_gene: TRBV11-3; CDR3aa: CASSPTGAVTGELFF; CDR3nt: TGTGCCAGCAGCCCGACAGGGGCCGTCACCGGGGAGCTGTTTTTT
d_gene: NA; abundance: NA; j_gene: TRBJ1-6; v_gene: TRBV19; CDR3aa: CASSFNSPLHF; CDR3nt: TGTGCCAGTAGCTTTAATTCACCCCTCCACTTT
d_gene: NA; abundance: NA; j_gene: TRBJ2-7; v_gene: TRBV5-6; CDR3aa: CASSSYRDVDYEQYF; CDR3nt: TGTGCCAGCAGCTCCTACAGGGATGTGGATTACGAGCAGTACTTC
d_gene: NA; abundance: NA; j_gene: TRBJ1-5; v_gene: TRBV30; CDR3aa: CAWSYGRTGPQHF; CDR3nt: TGTGCCTGGAGCTATGGCCGTACAGGGCCCCAGCATTTT
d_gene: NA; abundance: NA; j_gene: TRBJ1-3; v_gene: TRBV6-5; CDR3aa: CASRDSFNSGNTIYF; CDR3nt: TGTGCCAGCAGGGACTCCTTCAACTCTGGAAACACCATATATTTT
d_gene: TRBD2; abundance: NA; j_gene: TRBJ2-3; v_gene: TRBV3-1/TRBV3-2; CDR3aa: CASSQLSGSSTDTQYF; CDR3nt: TGTGCCAGCAGCCAACTTAGCGGGAGTAGCACAGATACGCAGTATTTT